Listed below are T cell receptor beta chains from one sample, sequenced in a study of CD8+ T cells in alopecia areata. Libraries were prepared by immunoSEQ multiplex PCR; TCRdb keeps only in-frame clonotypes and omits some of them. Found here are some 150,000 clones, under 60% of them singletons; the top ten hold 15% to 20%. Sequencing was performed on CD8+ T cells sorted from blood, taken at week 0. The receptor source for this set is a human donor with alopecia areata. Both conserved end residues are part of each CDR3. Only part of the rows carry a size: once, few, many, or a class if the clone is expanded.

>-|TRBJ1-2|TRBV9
CASSGQSQANYGYTF
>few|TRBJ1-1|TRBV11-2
CASRLRALNTEAFF
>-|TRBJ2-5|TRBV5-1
CASSFGITQETQYF
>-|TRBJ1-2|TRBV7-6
CASSLAEGRQGYTF
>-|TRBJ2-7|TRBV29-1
CSGRTGGAGEQYF
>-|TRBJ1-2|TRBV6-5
CASSATGAYGYTF
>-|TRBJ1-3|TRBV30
CAWSMTGGNTIYF
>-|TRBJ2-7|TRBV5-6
CASGTGTGPHEQYF
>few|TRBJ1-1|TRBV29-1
CSALTENTEAFF
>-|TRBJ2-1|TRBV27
CASSWDLGSAFNEQFF
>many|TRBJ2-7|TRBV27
CASNRGRDEQYF